What follows are 12 T cell receptor beta chains derived from one specimen sequenced in a study of identical twins. TCRdb redid the calling of the 5' RACE reads with MiXCR, one entry per CDR3 protein. The sample carries 1,800,000 or so distinct CDR3 sequences, less than 35% recorded once. Sequences were obtained from cord blood. The receptors were sampled from a newborn girl in good health.

The rearrangement uses TRBV18 and TRBJ2-3; the match to TRBD2 covers 13 bases. This CDR3 comprises 17 residues. From germline, CDR1 is KGHSH and CDR2 LQKENI. Trimming cost V 3 bases and J 1 base; bases outside gene matches: 4. In DNA form, the CDR3 reads TGTGCCAGCTCACCTGGACTAGCGGGAGTTGGCACAGATACGCAGTATTTT. Translated, it gives CASSPGLAGVGTDTQYF.

This clonotype was observed many times. The germline gene is not matched at one end of the junction; a read error may be the cause. The gene calls are TRBV5-1 and TRBJ1-1; 11 bases map to TRBD1. Germline V lookup: CDR1 SGHRS, CDR2 YFSETQ. This CDR3 is 14 amino acids long. CDR3 nucleotides: TGTGCCAGCAGTTTAGGACAGGGGGCCACTGAAGCTTTCTTT. Protein product: CASSLGQGATEAFF.

V usage is TRBV10-2 and J usage is TRBJ2-3; no clear D gene. CDR1 and CDR2 (germline): WSHSY, SAAADI. This CDR3 spans 14 amino acids. The V end lost 7 bases, the J end lost 9 bases, and 20 bases lay between the germline ends. CDR3 amino acids: CASIDPAMLGTQYF. The CDR3 DNA reads as TGCGCCAGCATTGACCCGGCGATGTTAGGAACGCAGTATTTT.

This clonotype was picked up many times. The chain joins TRBV4-1 to TRBJ1-2; weak D call: TRBD1 (6 bases). The germline V gene has CDR1 MGHRA and CDR2 YSYEKL. This CDR3 spans 14 amino acids. The V gene lost 5 bases and the J gene lost 4 bases, with 14 bases spanning the gap. This chain's CDR3 is CASSFYRDGYGYTF. CDR3 DNA: TGCGCCAGCAGCTTCTACAGGGACGGCTATGGCTACACCTTC.

This clonotype was seen a few times. The V gene is TRBV2, the J gene TRBJ1-2; D gene uncertain. CDR1 is SNHLY and CDR2 is FYNNEI in the germline V gene. Between the trimmed V and J ends, which lost 6 bases and 5 bases, there was a span of 19 bases. The CDR3 consists of 15 residues. This chain's CDR3 is CASRISFGSRYGYTF. CDR3 bases: TGTGCCAGCAGAATTTCTTTTGGCAGTAGATATGGCTACACCTTC.

The CDR3 DNA reads TGCAGTGCTAGAGTCCCCAATCCCACAGATACGCAGTATTTT. It codes for CSARVPNPTDTQYF. The rearrangement joins TRBV20-1 to TRBJ2-3, with no clear D. Trimming removed 1 base at V and 2 bases at J, with 10 bases between. CDR3 size: 14 residues. Germline lookup yields CDR1 DFQATT and CDR2 SNEGSKA (reference sequence).

As regards this clonotype: This may arise from a read error, as a much more abundant clone is one base away. The chain combines TRBV5-1 with TRBJ1-2; a weak D match, TRBD1 (6 bases). Germline CDR1 is SGHRS and CDR2 is YFSETQ. This CDR3 is 12 amino acids long. The CDR3 nucleotides are TGCGCCAGCGACACAGGGTCCTATGGCTGCACCTTC. This gives the protein CASDTGSYGCTF.

V is TRBV12-3 or TRBV12-4 and J is TRBJ2-5; 9 bases are shared with TRBD2. The end of the DNA is better explained by TRBJ2-7, so the J call may be wrong. The CDR3 covers 17 residues. Written as DNA, the CDR3 is TGTGCCAGCAGTCCCAAGGGGCGACTAGCGGTGCTCCACGAGCAGTACTTC. It yields the protein CASSPKGRLAVLHEQYF.

This clonotype has only a few counts. This rearrangement joins TRBV28 to TRBJ2-3; D might be TRBD2 (5 bases). Deletions cut 8 bases from V and 2 bases from J, with 17 bases between. The germline CDR1 and CDR2 sequences are MDHEN and SYDVKM. This CDR3 comprises 15 residues. The CDR3 is CASLGSGLYTDTQYF. For the CDR3, the DNA is TGTGCCAGCCTTGGGAGCGGATTATACACAGATACGCAGTATTTT.

This chain joins TRBV25-1 and TRBJ2-1, with a tentative D call TRBD1 (6 bases). With 4 bases removed from V and 3 bases from J, the gap between germline ends came to 16 bases. This CDR3 contains 16 residues. Germline CDR1 and CDR2: MGHDK and SYGVNS. The CDR3 region has the DNA TGTGCCAGCAGTGGACGACAGGTCCTCAACTACAATGAGCAGTTCTTC. Translated, it gives CASSGRQVLNYNEQFF.

This clonotype was found many times. This chain links TRBV6-5 with TRBJ1-2, with 9 bases identical to TRBD1. The germline CDR1 and CDR2 sequences are MNHEY and SVGAGI. This CDR3 comprises 15 residues. With V trimmed by 6 bases and J by 4 bases, 9 bases remained unmatched. CDR3 sequence (DNA): TGTGCCAGCAGCCCTAAAACAGGGGGCATCTATGGCTACACCTTC. Translating it yields CASSPKTGGIYGYTF.

This clonotype showed up just a few times. The CDR3 DNA is TGCAGTGCTAAGGAATGGAGGGGTGAAGCTTTCTTT. It codes for CSAKEWRGEAFF. The chain carries TRBV20-1 and TRBJ1-1, with D possibly matching TRBD1 (5 bases). Germline V gives CDR1 DFQATT, CDR2 SNEGSKA (reference sequence). The CDR3 extends over 12 amino acids. Trimming removed 4 bases at V and 7 bases at J, with 13 bases between.